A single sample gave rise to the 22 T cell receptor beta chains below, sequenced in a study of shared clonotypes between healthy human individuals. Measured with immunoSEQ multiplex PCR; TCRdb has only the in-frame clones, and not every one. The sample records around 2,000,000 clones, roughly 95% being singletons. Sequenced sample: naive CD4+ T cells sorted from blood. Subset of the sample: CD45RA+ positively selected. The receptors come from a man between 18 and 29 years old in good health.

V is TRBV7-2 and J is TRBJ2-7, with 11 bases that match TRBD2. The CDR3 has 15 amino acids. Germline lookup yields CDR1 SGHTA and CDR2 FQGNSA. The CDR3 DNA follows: TGTGCCAGCAGTTACCCCGGATTTAGCGGGAGGGATCTCAGGGTC. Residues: CASSYPGFSGRDLRV.

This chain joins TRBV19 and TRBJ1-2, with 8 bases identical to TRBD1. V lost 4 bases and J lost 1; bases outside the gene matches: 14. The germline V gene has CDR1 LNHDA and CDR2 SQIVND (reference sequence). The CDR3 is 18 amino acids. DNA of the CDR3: TGTGCCAGTAGTAGCACCCCCCCCGGGACAGGAGTTAACTATGGCTACACCTTC. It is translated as CASSSTPPGTGVNYGYTF.

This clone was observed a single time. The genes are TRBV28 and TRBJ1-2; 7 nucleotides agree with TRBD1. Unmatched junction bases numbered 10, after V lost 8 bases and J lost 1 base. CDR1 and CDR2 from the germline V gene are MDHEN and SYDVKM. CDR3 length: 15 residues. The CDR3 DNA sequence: TGTGCCAGCGGAGGAGGACAGGCGGGTAACTATGGCTACACCTTC. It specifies CASGGGQAGNYGYTF.

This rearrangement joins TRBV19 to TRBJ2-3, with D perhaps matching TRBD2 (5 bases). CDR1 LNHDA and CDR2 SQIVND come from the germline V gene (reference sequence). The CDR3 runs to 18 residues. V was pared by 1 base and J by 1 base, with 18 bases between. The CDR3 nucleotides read TGTGCCAGTAGTATAGTATCGGGTAGGCGGGTAGGCACAGATACGCAGTATTTT. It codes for CASSIVSGRRVGTDTQYF.

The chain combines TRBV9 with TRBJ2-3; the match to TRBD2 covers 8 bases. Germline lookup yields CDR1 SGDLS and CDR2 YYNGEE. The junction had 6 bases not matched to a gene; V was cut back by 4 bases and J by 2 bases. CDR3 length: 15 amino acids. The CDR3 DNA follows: TGTGCCAGCAGCCCGGGGGGGAGGCCCACAGATACGCAGTATTTT. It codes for CASSPGGRPTDTQYF.

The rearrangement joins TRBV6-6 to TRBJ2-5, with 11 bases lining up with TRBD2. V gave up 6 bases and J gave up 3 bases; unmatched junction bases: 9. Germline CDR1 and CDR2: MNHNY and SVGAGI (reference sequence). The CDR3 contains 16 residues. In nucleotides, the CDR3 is TGTGCCAGCAGGGGGGAAGGGACTAGCGGTAAAGAGACCCAGTACTTC. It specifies CASRGEGTSGKETQYF.

The CDR3 DNA reads TGCGCCAGCAGTGTTGGCAGAAACACTGAAGCTTTCTTT. Protein: CASSVGRNTEAFF. The V call is TRBV10-2, the J call TRBJ1-1; D unresolved. This CDR3 has 13 residues. Trimming left V 4 bases short and J 2 bases short, with 8 bases between. CDR1 and CDR2 from the germline V gene are WSHSY and SAAADI.

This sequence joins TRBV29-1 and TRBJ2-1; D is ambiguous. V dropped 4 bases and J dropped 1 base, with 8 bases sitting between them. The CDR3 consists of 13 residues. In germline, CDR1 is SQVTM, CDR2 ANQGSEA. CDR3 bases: TGCAGCGTTGCGGCGGTATCCTACAATGAGCAGTTCTTC. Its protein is CSVAAVSYNEQFF.

In DNA form, the CDR3 reads TGTGCCAGCACCTCAGTACGGGACAGATCGAACACTGAAGCTTTCTTT. This translates into CASTSVRDRSNTEAFF. The chain has TRBV5-4 and TRBJ1-1; 7 positions agree with TRBD1. CDR1 is SGHNT and CDR2 is YYREEE in the germline V gene (reference sequence). The V segment lost 6 bases and the J segment 1 base; nucleotides outside the gene matches: 12. The CDR3 sequence is 16 residues long.

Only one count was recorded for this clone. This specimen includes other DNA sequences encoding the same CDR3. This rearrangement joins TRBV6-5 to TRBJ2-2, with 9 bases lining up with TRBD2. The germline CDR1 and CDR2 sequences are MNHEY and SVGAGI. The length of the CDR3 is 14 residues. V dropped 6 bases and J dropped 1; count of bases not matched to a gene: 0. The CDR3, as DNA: TGTGCCAGCAGGACTAGCGGGAACACCGGGGAGCTGTTTTTT. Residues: CASRTSGNTGELFF.

The CDR3 spells CASSVAEGSRLFF. DNA for the CDR3: TGTGCCAGCAGCGTAGCTGAAGGGAGCCGACTGTTTTTT. The J gene is TRBJ1-4, the V gene TRBV9; D is ambiguous. CDR3 length: 13 amino acids. V lost 0 bases to trimming and J lost 13 bases, with 13 bases between them. The germline gives CDR1 SGDLS, CDR2 YYNGEE.

In DNA, the CDR3 is TGTGCCTGGAAGATTGGGACAGGGAGCTCCTACGAGCAGTACTTC. It is translated as CAWKIGTGSSYEQYF. The rearrangement uses TRBV30 and TRBJ2-7, with TRBD1 identical over 9 bases. V dropped 4 bases and J dropped 0; count of bases not matched to a gene: 7. The germline CDR1 and CDR2 sequences are GTSNPN and SVGIG (reference sequence). The length of the CDR3 is 15 residues.

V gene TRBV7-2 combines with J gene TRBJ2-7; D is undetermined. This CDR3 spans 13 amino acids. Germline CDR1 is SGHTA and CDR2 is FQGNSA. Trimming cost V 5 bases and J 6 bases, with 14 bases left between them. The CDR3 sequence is CASSHPVSTEQYF. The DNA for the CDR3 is TGTGCCAGCAGCCACCCAGTATCGACCGAGCAGTACTTC.

CDR3 in amino acids: CAISAGEGKLFF. DNA for the CDR3: TGTGCCATCAGTGCTGGGGAGGGAAAACTGTTTTTT. The chain employs TRBV10-3 and TRBJ1-4; no firm D call. V was shortened by 4 bases and J by 10 bases, with 10 bases between the two germline ends. The CDR3 covers 12 residues. Germline loops: CDR1 ENHRY, CDR2 SYGVKD.

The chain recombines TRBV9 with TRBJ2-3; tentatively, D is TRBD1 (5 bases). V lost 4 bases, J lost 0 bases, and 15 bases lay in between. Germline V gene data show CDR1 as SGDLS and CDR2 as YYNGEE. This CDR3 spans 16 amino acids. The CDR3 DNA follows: TGTGCCAGCAGCTCCCGGACAAACCCTAGCACAGATACGCAGTATTTT. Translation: CASSSRTNPSTDTQYF. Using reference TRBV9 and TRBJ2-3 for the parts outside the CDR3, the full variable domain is DSGVTQTPKHLITATGQRVTLRCSPRSGDLSVYWYQQSLDQGLQFLIQYYNGEERAKGNILERFSAQQFPDLHSELNLSSLELGDSALYFCASSSRTNPSTDTQYFGPGTRLTVL.

The chain's CDR3 is CSVRATSTDTQYF. The CDR3 nucleotides are TGCAGCGTTCGGGCAACTAGCACAGATACGCAGTATTTT. The chain has TRBV29-1 and TRBJ2-3; D is uncertain. Germline CDR1 SQVTM, CDR2 ANQGSEA. The CDR3 contains 13 residues. V lost 5 bases and J 0 bases, leaving 9 bases between the germline ends.

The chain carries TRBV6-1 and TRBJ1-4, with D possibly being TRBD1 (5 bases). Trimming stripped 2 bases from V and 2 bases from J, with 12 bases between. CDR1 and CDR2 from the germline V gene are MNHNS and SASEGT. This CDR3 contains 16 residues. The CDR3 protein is CASSELRALTNEKLFF. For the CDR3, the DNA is TGTGCCAGCAGTGAACTCAGGGCCCTTACTAATGAAAAACTGTTTTTT.

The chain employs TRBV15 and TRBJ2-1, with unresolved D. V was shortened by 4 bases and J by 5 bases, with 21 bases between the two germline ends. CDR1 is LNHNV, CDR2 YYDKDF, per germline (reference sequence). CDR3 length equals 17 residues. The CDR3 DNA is TGTGCCACCAGCATCGGGCCAGCGAGCATAAAGGACAATGAGCAGTTCTTC. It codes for CATSIGPASIKDNEQFF.

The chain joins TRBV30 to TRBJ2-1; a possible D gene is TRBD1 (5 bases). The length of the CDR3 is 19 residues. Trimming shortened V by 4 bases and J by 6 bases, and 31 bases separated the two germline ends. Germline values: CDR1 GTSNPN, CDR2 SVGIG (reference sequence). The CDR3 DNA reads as TGTGCCTGGACCAAGAACCCAGGGAAGGAGAGAAAAGGGATCAATGAGCAGTTCTTC. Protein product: CAWTKNPGKERKGINEQFF.

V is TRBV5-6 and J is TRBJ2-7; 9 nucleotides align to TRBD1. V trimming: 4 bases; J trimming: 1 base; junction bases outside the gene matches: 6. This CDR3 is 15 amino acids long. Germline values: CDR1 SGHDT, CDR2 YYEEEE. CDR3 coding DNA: TGTGCCAGCAGCACCGGGACAGGGTTTTCCTACGAGCAGTACTTC. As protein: CASSTGTGFSYEQYF.

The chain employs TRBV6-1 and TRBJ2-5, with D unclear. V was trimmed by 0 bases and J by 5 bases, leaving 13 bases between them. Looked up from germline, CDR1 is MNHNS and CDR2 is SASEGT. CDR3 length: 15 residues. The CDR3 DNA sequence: TGTGCCAGCAGTGAAGCTGGGGTTGAGTGGGAGACCCAGTACTTC. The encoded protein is CASSEAGVEWETQYF.

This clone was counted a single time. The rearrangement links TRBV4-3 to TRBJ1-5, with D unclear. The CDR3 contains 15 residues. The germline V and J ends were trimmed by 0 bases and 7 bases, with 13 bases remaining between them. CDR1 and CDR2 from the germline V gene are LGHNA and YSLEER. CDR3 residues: CASSQESRLGQPQHF. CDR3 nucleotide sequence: TGCGCCAGCAGCCAAGAATCAAGGCTTGGGCAGCCCCAGCATTTT.